Listed below are T cell receptor beta chains from one sample, sequenced in a study of blood T cell repertoires in COVID-19. Method: immunoSEQ multiplex PCR; TCRdb's copy keeps in-frame clones and lacks some. The data show about 220,000 clones, with 86% seen just once and 10% to 13% held by the top ten. The sample taken for sequencing was peripheral blood. The origin of the receptors is a woman in her forties or fifties with COVID-19, enrolled during active disease. Each CDR3 is given with its conserved first and last residue. Fields, in order: D gene, clone size, J gene, CDR3 length, V gene, CDR3 protein, CDR3 DNA. The D gene is left open where the match is weak. Size values are once, few and many counts, or a class for expanded clones, and some rows have none.

NA	NA	TRBJ2-1	11	TRBV4-1	CASSQADEQFF	TGCGCCAGCAGCCAGGCCGATGAGCAGTTCTTC
NA	once	TRBJ1-1	12	TRBV30	CAWSVAETEAFF	TGTGCCTGGAGTGTCGCGGAAACTGAAGCTTTCTTT
TRBD1	few	TRBJ1-6	14	TRBV7-9	CASSSGQGPSPLHF	TGTGCCAGCAGCTCCGGACAGGGGCCTTCACCCCTCCACTTT
NA	NA	TRBJ2-5	12	TRBV10-2	CASSLTRGTQYF	TGCGCCAGCAGTCTCACTAGAGGGACCCAGTACTTC
TRBD1	NA	TRBJ2-3	17	TRBV12-5	CASGLTPGQGATDTQYF	TGTGCTAGTGGTTTGACTCCGGGACAGGGGGCCACAGATACGCAGTATTTT
TRBD2	NA	TRBJ2-5	15	TRBV5-4	CASSQSGLAEETQYF	TGTGCCAGCAGCCAGTCGGGACTAGCAGAAGAGACCCAGTACTTC
TRBD1	NA	TRBJ2-2	16	TRBV6-5	CASSSIPGQHTGELFF	TGTGCCAGCAGTTCCATCCCGGGACAGCACACCGGGGAGCTGTTTTTT
NA	NA	TRBJ2-5	13	TRBV3-1/TRBV3-2	CASSRRDSETQYF	TGTGCCAGCAGCCGCCGGGACTCCGAGACCCAGTACTTC
TRBD1	NA	TRBJ1-2	14	TRBV24-1	CATSARDRRQGYTF	TGTGCCACCAGTGCTAGGGACAGGAGGCAGGGCTACACCTTC
NA	NA	TRBJ2-5	11	TRBV15	CATSTGETQYF	TGTGCCACCAGCACCGGGGAGACCCAGTACTTC
NA	NA	TRBJ1-2	12	TRBV19	CASNWRGYGYTF	TGTGCCAGCAACTGGAGGGGCTATGGCTACACCTTC
TRBD1	once	TRBJ1-2	12	TRBV28	CASPGGIHGYTF	TGTGCCTCCCCAGGGGGGATCCATGGCTACACCTTC
TRBD2	NA	TRBJ2-1	17	TRBV6-2/TRBV6-3	CASSYTTSGGTHNEQFF	TGTGCCAGCAGTTACACAACTAGCGGGGGTACCCACAATGAGCAGTTCTTC
TRBD1	NA	TRBJ2-7	14	TRBV27	CASRTGQTSYEQYF	TGTGCCAGCAGAACGGGACAGACCTCCTACGAGCAGTACTTC
NA	NA	TRBJ1-5	18	TRBV1	CTSRHEPTRYGSNQPQHF	TGCACCAGCAGACATGAACCCACTCGGTACGGGAGCAATCAGCCCCAGCATTTT
TRBD1	NA	TRBJ2-1	15	TRBV9	CASSPRTGGGNEQFF	TGTGCCAGCAGCCCACGGACAGGGGGAGGGAATGAGCAGTTCTTC
TRBD1	NA	TRBJ2-7	15	TRBV11-3	CASSHSKTGEYEQYF	TGTGCCAGCAGCCATTCGAAGACAGGGGAATACGAGCAGTACTTC
NA	NA	TRBJ1-1	14	TRBV6-6	CASSPPARGTEAFF	TGTGCCAGCAGTCCCCCCGCCCGGGGCACTGAAGCTTTCTTT
TRBD2	NA	TRBJ2-3	18	TRBV11-2	CASSLRGLAGDGTDTQYF	TGTGCCAGCAGCTTAAGGGGTTTAGCGGGGGACGGGACAGATACGCAGTATTTT
NA	NA	TRBJ1-6	15	TRBV5-1	CASPQVWSRGSPLHF	TGCGCCAGCCCCCAAGTGTGGAGCCGGGGTTCACCCCTCCACTTT
TRBD2	NA	TRBJ2-7	14	TRBV20-1	CSASLLAGGYEQYF	TGCAGTGCTAGTTTGCTAGCGGGGGGATACGAGCAGTACTTC
NA	NA	TRBJ1-2	14	TRBV5-6	CASSLDRVNYGYTF	TGTGCCAGCAGCTTGGACAGGGTCAACTATGGCTACACCTTC
NA	NA	TRBJ1-1	17	TRBV7-2	CASSTRRAGAVNTEAFF	TGTGCCAGCAGCACCCGGCGTGCAGGGGCGGTTAACACTGAAGCTTTCTTT
NA	NA	TRBJ2-1	14	TRBV7-2	CASSFRETYNEQFF	TGTGCCAGCAGCTTCCGGGAGACCTACAATGAGCAGTTCTTC
TRBD1	NA	TRBJ2-2	13	TRBV19	CASSFQGAGELFF	TGTGCCAGTAGTTTCCAGGGGGCTGGGGAGCTGTTTTTT
NA	NA	TRBJ2-3	14	TRBV11-2	CASSFKGNTDTQYF	TGTGCCAGCAGCTTTAAGGGGAACACAGATACGCAGTATTTT
NA	NA	TRBJ2-1	14	TRBV2	CASSDAPWRNEQFF	TGTGCCAGCTCCGACGCCCCATGGAGGAATGAGCAGTTCTTC
NA	NA	TRBJ1-1	14	TRBV6-6	CASHGGQGGTEAFF	TGTGCCAGCCACGGGGGGCAGGGAGGCACTGAAGCTTTCTTT
TRBD1	NA	TRBJ1-5	14	TRBV29-1	CSVATGGGNQPQHF	TGCAGCGTCGCGACAGGGGGTGGCAATCAGCCCCAGCATTTT
TRBD2	NA	TRBJ2-1	14	TRBV28	CASSLGGGIGEQFF	TGTGCCAGCAGTTTAGGGGGGGGAATCGGTGAGCAGTTCTTC
TRBD1	NA	TRBJ1-4	16	TRBV19	CASSTLLGTANEKLFF	TGTGCCAGTAGCACCCTCTTGGGGACAGCTAATGAAAAACTGTTTTTT
NA	NA	TRBJ1-2	12	TRBV13	CATAGGPYGYTF	TGTGCCACGGCGGGGGGACCTTATGGCTACACCTTC
NA	NA	TRBJ2-2	17	TRBV27	CASSLGSRARNTGELFF	TGTGCCAGCAGTTTAGGGTCGAGGGCTAGGAACACCGGGGAGCTGTTTTTT
NA	NA	TRBJ1-5	14	TRBV30	CAWSIPYGNQPQHF	TGTGCCTGGAGTATTCCCTATGGCAATCAGCCCCAGCATTTT
TRBD1	NA	TRBJ1-2	15	TRBV5-1	CASYPEGQTSLGYTF	TGCGCCAGCTACCCAGAGGGACAGACCTCTTTGGGCTACACCTTC
NA	once	TRBJ1-1	15	TRBV4-3	CASSQEPVVNTEAFF	TGCGCCAGCAGCCAAGAGCCGGTAGTGAACACTGAAGCTTTCTTT
TRBD1	NA	TRBJ1-5	17	TRBV28	CASSFPRAGTVVEPQHF	TGTGCCAGCAGTTTTCCCCGGGCAGGGACAGTGGTGGAGCCCCAGCATTTT
TRBD1	NA	TRBJ2-1	14	TRBV11-2	CASSFGTGYNEQFF	TGTGCCAGCAGCTTCGGGACAGGGTACAATGAGCAGTTCTTC
NA	NA	TRBJ1-3	13	TRBV30	CASYLPSGNTIYF	TGTGCCTCTTACTTACCCTCTGGAAACACCATATATTTT
NA	NA	TRBJ2-1	19	TRBV10-1	CASSGLHLGGGSAYNEQFF	TGCGCCAGCAGTGGTCTTCATTTGGGGGGGGGCAGCGCCTACAATGAGCAGTTCTTC
TRBD1	NA	TRBJ2-4	14	TRBV2	CASSRGSAKNIQYF	TGTGCCAGCAGCAGGGGGTCTGCCAAAAACATTCAGTACTTC
TRBD1	NA	TRBJ1-1	15	TRBV5-1	CASSLEGARGTEAFF	TGCGCCAGCAGCTTGGAGGGGGCGCGGGGCACTGAAGCTTTCTTT
NA	few	TRBJ1-5	13	TRBV29-1	CSVAWGAGEPQHF	TGCAGCGTTGCATGGGGGGCGGGGGAGCCCCAGCATTTT
TRBD2	NA	TRBJ2-1	14	TRBV6-5	CASKRGTTYNEQFF	TGTGCCAGCAAGCGGGGGACCACCTACAATGAGCAGTTCTTC
TRBD2	few	TRBJ2-7	14	TRBV6-5	CASSYSGTSYEQYF	TGTGCCAGCAGTTACTCGGGGACTAGCTACGAGCAGTACTTC
NA	NA	TRBJ1-6	15	TRBV5-1	CASSPTGIRNSPLHF	TGCGCCAGCAGCCCCACAGGGATCAGAAATTCACCCCTCCACTTT
TRBD1	once	TRBJ2-2	15	TRBV4-2	CASSQADRVSGELFF	TGTGCCAGCAGCCAGGCGGACAGGGTTAGCGGGGAGCTGTTTTTT
TRBD1	NA	TRBJ1-3	18	TRBV12-5	CASGLPQQGIGAGNTIYF	TGTGCTAGTGGTTTGCCCCAACAGGGGATAGGAGCTGGAAACACCATATATTTT
TRBD2	NA	TRBJ2-1	15	TRBV12-5	CASGWLAGVNNEQFF	TGTGCTAGTGGTTGGCTAGCGGGGGTTAACAATGAGCAGTTCTTC
TRBD1	NA	TRBJ1-5	13	TRBV12-3/TRBV12-4	CASSRDRGLAQHF	TGTGCCAGCAGTCGGGACAGGGGGCTAGCCCAGCATTTT
TRBD2	NA	TRBJ2-3	13	TRBV5-5	CASGRGGTDTQYF	TGTGCTAGCGGGCGGGGGGGCACAGATACGCAGTATTTT
TRBD2	NA	TRBJ2-5	15	TRBV11-3	CASSHSGGPQETQYF	TGTGCCAGCAGCCATAGCGGGGGCCCCCAAGAGACCCAGTACTTC
TRBD1	NA	TRBJ1-3	13	TRBV28	CASTERGGNTIYF	TGTGCCAGCACTGAAAGAGGGGGCAACACCATATATTTT
NA	NA	TRBJ1-2	15	TRBV5-6	CASSLPDRSIYGYTF	TGTGCCAGCAGCCTCCCTGACAGAAGCATCTATGGCTACACCTTC
NA	NA	TRBJ2-1	13	TRBV27	CGLRVNSYNEQFF	TGTGGGTTGAGGGTCAACTCCTACAATGAGCAGTTCTTC
NA	NA	TRBJ2-3	21	TRBV30	CAWSVPIPLFRESTHTDTQYF	TGTGCCTGGAGTGTACCCATACCTCTCTTTCGGGAGTCCACACACACAGATACGCAGTATTTT
NA	NA	TRBJ1-1	16	TRBV21-1	CASILTYRDMNTEAFF	TGTGCCAGCATCCTCACTTATCGCGACATGAACACTGAAGCTTTCTTT
NA	NA	TRBJ1-2	15	TRBV4-1	CASSQETGNSRGYTF	TGCGCCAGCAGCCAAGAGACAGGCAACTCGAGGGGCTACACCTTC
NA	NA	TRBJ1-1	13	TRBV5-4	CASRAGTLSEAFF	TGTGCCAGCAGGGCCGGGACATTATCAGAAGCTTTCTTT